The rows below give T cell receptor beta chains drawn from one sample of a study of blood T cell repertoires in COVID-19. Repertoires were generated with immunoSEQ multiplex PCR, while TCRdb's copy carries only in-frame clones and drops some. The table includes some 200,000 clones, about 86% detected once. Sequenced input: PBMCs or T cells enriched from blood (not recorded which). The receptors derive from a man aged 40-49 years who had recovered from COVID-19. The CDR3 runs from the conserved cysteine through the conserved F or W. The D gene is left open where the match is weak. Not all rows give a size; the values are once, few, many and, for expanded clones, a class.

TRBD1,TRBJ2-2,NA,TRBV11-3,TGTGCCAGCAGCCACCCGGGACAGGGCCACACGAACACCGGGGAGCTGTTTTTT,CASSHPGQGHTNTGELFF
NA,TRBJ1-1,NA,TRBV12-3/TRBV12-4,TGTGCCAGCAGCCTATCTACTGAAGCTTTCTTT,CASSLSTEAFF
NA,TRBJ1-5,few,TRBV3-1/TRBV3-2,TGTGCCAGCAGCCAAGATATGAGGCATCATCAGCCCCAGCATTTT,CASSQDMRHHQPQHF
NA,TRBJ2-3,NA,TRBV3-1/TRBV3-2,TGTGCCAGCAGCCTCAACACAGATACGCAGTATTTT,CASSLNTDTQYF
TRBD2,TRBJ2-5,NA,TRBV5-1,TGCGCCAGCAGCCCCTCCATTACAGCGGGGGAAGAGACCCAGTACTTC,CASSPSITAGEETQYF
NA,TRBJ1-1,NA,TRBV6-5,TGTGCCAGCAGTTCTTATCTCCTTAACACTGAAGCTTTCTTT,CASSSYLLNTEAFF
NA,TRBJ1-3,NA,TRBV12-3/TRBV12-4,TGTGCCAGCAAAAACTCGGGAAACACCATATATTTT,CASKNSGNTIYF
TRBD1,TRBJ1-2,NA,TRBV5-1,TGCGCCAGCAGCCTGGACAGGAGTAACTATGGCTACACCTTC,CASSLDRSNYGYTF
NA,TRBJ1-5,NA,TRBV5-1,TGCGCCAGCAGCTTGGCCGGGGATAGCAATCAGCCCCAGCATTTT,CASSLAGDSNQPQHF
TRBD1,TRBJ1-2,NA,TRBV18,TGTGCCAGCTCACCCGGCGGACAGGGCGTAGGCTACACCTTC,CASSPGGQGVGYTF
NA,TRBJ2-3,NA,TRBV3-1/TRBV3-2,TGTGCCAGCAGCCAGTGGGAGGGGGGGACAGATACGCAGTATTTT,CASSQWEGGTDTQYF
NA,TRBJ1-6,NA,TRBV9,TGTGCCAGCAGCGTAGCTGGGCAGGGCAATTCACCCCTCCACTTT,CASSVAGQGNSPLHF
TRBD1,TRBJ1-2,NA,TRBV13,TGTGCCAGCAGCGTATACAGGGGTTCCTCCTATGGCTACACCTTC,CASSVYRGSSYGYTF
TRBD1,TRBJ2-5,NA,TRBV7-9,TGTGCCAGCAGCTCGACAGGGCAAGAGACCCAGTACTTC,CASSSTGQETQYF
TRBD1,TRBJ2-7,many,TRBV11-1,TGTGCCAGCAGCGAGCAAAACAGGGGATCCTACGAGCAGTACTTC,CASSEQNRGSYEQYF
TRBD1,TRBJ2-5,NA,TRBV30,TGTGCCTGGGGGACAGGGCGGGAGACCCAGTACTTC,CAWGTGRETQYF
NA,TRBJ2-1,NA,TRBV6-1,TGTGCCAGCAGTGAATCGGGGTACTACAATGAGCAGTTCTTC,CASSESGYYNEQFF
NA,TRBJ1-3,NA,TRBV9,TGTGCCAGCAGCGCCGGACAGACTGGAAACACCATATATTTT,CASSAGQTGNTIYF
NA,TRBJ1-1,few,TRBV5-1,TGCGCCAGCAGCCTTCAGGGTGACACTGAAGCTTTCTTT,CASSLQGDTEAFF
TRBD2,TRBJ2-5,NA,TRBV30,TGTGCCTGGACACGGACTAGCGGGGGGGGAGAGACCCAGTACTTC,CAWTRTSGGGETQYF
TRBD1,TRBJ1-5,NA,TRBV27,TGTGCCAGCAGTTTAGTGGGACAGGGGAGTCAGCCCCAGCATTTT,CASSLVGQGSQPQHF
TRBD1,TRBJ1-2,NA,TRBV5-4,TGTGCCAGCAGCTTGGGTGGACAGGGAGACTATGGCTACACCTTC,CASSLGGQGDYGYTF